One sample yielded the 20 T cell receptor beta chains listed below, sequenced in a study of blood T cell repertoires in COVID-19. TCRdb keeps only in-frame clones here, not all; method: immunoSEQ multiplex PCR. The table has 300,000 to 450,000 clones, more than 75% seen once. The sequencing sample was made of peripheral blood. The source of these receptors is a human donor in a cohort sampled during active COVID-19.

V is TRBV9 and J is TRBJ1-3, with TRBD1 as a possible D gene (5 bases). CDR1 is SGDLS and CDR2 is YYNGEE in the germline V gene. There are 16 residues in the CDR3. Trimming cost V 3 bases and J 0 bases, with 13 bases left between them. The CDR3 bases are TGTGCCAGCAGCGCCGGGGGGGGACGCTCTGGAAACACCATATATTTT. Its protein is CASSAGGGRSGNTIYF.

The V call is TRBV14, the J call TRBJ1-6; a weak D match, TRBD1 (6 bases). Trimming removed 1 base at V and 10 bases at J, with 11 bases between. The CDR3 is made up of 14 amino acids. Germline values: CDR1 SGHDN, CDR2 FVKESK. The CDR3 is CASSQGTARSPLHF. For the CDR3, the DNA is TGTGCCAGCAGCCAAGGGACAGCCCGATCACCCCTCCACTTT.

The chain combines TRBV11-3 with TRBJ2-3; D not resolved. Germline values: CDR1 SGHNT, CDR2 YENEEA. This CDR3 spans 13 amino acids. V lost 1 base and J 4 bases, leaving 6 bases between the germline ends. The CDR3 DNA follows: TGTGCCAGCAGCTTAGCTCCCCCAGATACGCAGTATTTT. Its protein is CASSLAPPDTQYF.

This clone appeared a few times. The chain carries TRBV5-4 and TRBJ2-7; 11 nucleotides agree with TRBD2. The V segment lost 2 bases and the J segment 3 bases; nucleotides outside the gene matches: 1. Looked up from germline, CDR1 is SGHNT and CDR2 is YYREEE (reference sequence). The CDR3 totals 14 residues. In DNA, the CDR3 is TGTGCCAGCAGCTTCGGGACTAGCGGCTACGAGCAGTACTTC. It translates to CASSFGTSGYEQYF.

This clone occurred once. The chain recombines TRBV5-1 with TRBJ2-5; possibly TRBD2 for D (5 bases). CDR3 length: 16 residues. The germline V gene has CDR1 SGHRS and CDR2 YFSETQ. Trimming removed 0 bases from V and 1 base from J, with 13 bases in between. The CDR3 DNA reads as TGCGCCAGCAGCTTGGGGGTCGGGATGCGCCAAGAGACCCAGTACTTC. It codes for CASSLGVGMRQETQYF.

This clone was seen a handful of times. The V call is TRBV3-1 (or the pseudogene TRBV3-2), the J call TRBJ2-7; TRBD2 matches at 7 bases. CDR1 LGHDT and CDR2 YNNKEL come from the germline V gene (reference sequence). The CDR3 contains 13 residues. With V trimmed by 4 bases and J by 9 bases, 9 bases remained unmatched. The CDR3 region is CASSPTSAAGQYF. The CDR3 DNA sequence: TGTGCCAGCAGCCCTACTAGCGCCGCCGGGCAGTACTTC.

This chain links TRBV5-1 with TRBJ1-5; TRBD1 aligns across 10 bases. The CDR3 extends over 15 amino acids. J gave up 2 bases and V 4 bases, and 3 bases lay outside the gene matches. Germline V lookup: CDR1 SGHRS, CDR2 YFSETQ. CDR3 in DNA: TGCGCCAGCAGCATAGGACAGGGGGGCAATCAGCCCCAGCATTTT. This gives the protein CASSIGQGGNQPQHF.

The genes are TRBV5-6 and TRBJ1-6; 9 bases line up with TRBD1. The J segment lost 4 bases and the V segment lost 4 bases, leaving 3 bases of the junction unmatched. The CDR3 runs to 15 residues. Germline values: CDR1 SGHDT, CDR2 YYEEEE. The CDR3 region is CASSGDRAYNSPLHF. CDR3 in DNA: TGTGCCAGCAGCGGGGACAGGGCTTATAATTCACCCCTCCACTTT. The complete variable domain, with remaining parts taken from reference TRBV5-6 and TRBJ1-6, reads DAGVTQSPTHLIKTRGQQVTLRCSPKSGHDTVSWYQQALGQGPQFIFQYYEEEERQRGNFPDRFSGHQFPNYSSELNVNALLLGDSALYLCASSGDRAYNSPLHFGNGTRLTVT.

The gene calls are TRBV30 and TRBJ1-4; D call uncertain. The V end lost 0 bases, the J end lost 8 bases, and 10 bases lay between the germline ends. The CDR3 runs to 13 residues. Germline CDR1 is GTSNPN and CDR2 is SVGIG (reference sequence). CDR3 in amino acids: CAWSVKPKEKLFF. CDR3 nucleotide sequence: TGTGCCTGGAGTGTTAAGCCGAAGGAAAAACTGTTTTTT.

The CDR3 sequence is CSASKLGKRHGYTF. The CDR3 nucleotides read TGCAGTGCTAGTAAACTGGGCAAAAGGCATGGCTACACCTTC. The chain uses TRBV20-1 and TRBJ1-2; D remains ambiguous. The V gene's germline CDR1 is DFQATT and CDR2 SNEGSKA (reference sequence). CDR3 length equals 14 residues. V was clipped by 3 bases and J by 6 bases, with 17 bases between them.

V and J are TRBV19 and TRBJ1-2; TRBD1 might be the D (6 bases). Germline V lookup: CDR1 LNHDA, CDR2 SQIVND (reference sequence). The V gene lost 5 bases and the J gene lost 7 bases, with 17 bases spanning the gap. This CDR3 is 14 amino acids long. CDR3 in amino acids: CASSLRTVRGGYTF. In DNA form, the CDR3 reads TGTGCCAGTAGTTTGCGGACAGTCCGGGGTGGCTACACCTTC.

The J gene is TRBJ2-3, the V gene TRBV7-9; 8 bases are shared with TRBD1. CDR3 size: 17 residues. The germline gives CDR1 SEHNR, CDR2 FQNEAQ (reference sequence). Trimming at V came to 5 bases and at J to 2 bases, leaving 12 bases not matched to a gene. The CDR3 loop is CASSGRTGRSSTDTQYF. The DNA for the CDR3 is TGTGCCAGCAGCGGCAGGACAGGGCGATCCTCCACAGATACGCAGTATTTT.

V and J are TRBV3-1 (or the pseudogene TRBV3-2) and TRBJ2-1, with D possibly being TRBD2 (6 bases). CDR1 and CDR2 from the germline V gene are LGHDT and YNNKEL (reference sequence). The CDR3 consists of 14 residues. V lost 4 bases and J lost 9, with 16 bases in between. This CDR3 reads CASSRVRGIGEQFF. DNA of the CDR3: TGTGCCAGCAGCCGGGTACGGGGGATCGGTGAGCAGTTCTTC.

The chain employs TRBV6-4 and TRBJ2-2; D not certain. Trimming pared 5 bases from V and 2 bases from J, leaving 6 bases between. The length of the CDR3 is 13 residues. Germline assignment: CDR1 MRHNA and CDR2 SNTAGT. CDR3 bases: TGTGCCAGCAGTCTAGACAACACCGGGGAGCTGTTTTTT. This encodes CASSLDNTGELFF.

The chain has TRBV6-5 and TRBJ2-5; 9 bases map to TRBD1. Germline V gene data show CDR1 as MNHEY and CDR2 as SVGAGI. The length of the CDR3 is 15 residues. Trimming removed 7 bases from V and 0 bases from J; junction bases left unmatched: 6. The CDR3 loop reads CASTRTGVHQETQYF. DNA of the CDR3: TGTGCCAGCACCAGGACAGGGGTGCACCAAGAGACCCAGTACTTC.

The chain carries TRBV13 and TRBJ2-3; D gene ambiguous. Trimming left V 5 bases short and J 2 bases short, with 11 bases between. CDR1 and CDR2 (germline): PRHDT, FYEKMQ (reference sequence). The CDR3 runs 14 residues. CDR3 amino acids: CASSIDTNTDTQYF. In nucleotides, the CDR3 is TGTGCCAGCAGCATTGACACGAACACAGATACGCAGTATTTT.

The V call is TRBV11-2, the J call TRBJ2-2, with 9 nucleotides matching TRBD1. Trimming took 1 base from V and 9 from J; bases not matched to a gene: 6. This CDR3 region has 15 residues. The germline gives CDR1 SGHAT, CDR2 FQNNGV. CDR3 DNA sequence: TGTGCCAGCAGCTTAGGGGGACAGGGTCGCAGGGAGCTGTTTTTT. Protein: CASSLGGQGRRELFF. The complete variable domain, with remaining parts taken from reference TRBV11-2 and TRBJ2-2, reads EAGVAQSPRYKIIEKRQSVAFWCNPISGHATLYWYQQILGQGPKLLIQFQNNGVVDDSQLPKDRFSAERLKGVDSTLKIQPAKLEDSAVYLCASSLGGQGRRELFFGEGSRLTVL.

This clone appeared once. This rearrangement joins TRBV18 to TRBJ1-5; the D is unclear. This CDR3 spans 14 amino acids. From germline, CDR1 is KGHSH and CDR2 LQKENI. V shed 5 bases and J shed 2 bases, with 10 bases lying between them. CDR3 region: CASSGSRGNQPQHF. The CDR3 DNA reads TGTGCCAGCTCAGGCTCTCGGGGCAATCAGCCCCAGCATTTT.

V is TRBV6-6 and J is TRBJ1-5, with D perhaps matching TRBD1 (6 bases). Germline V gene lookup returns CDR1 MNHNY and CDR2 SVGAGI (reference sequence). The CDR3 totals 13 residues. V was clipped by 7 bases and J by 4 bases, with 11 bases between them. The CDR3 is CASTPDSNQPQHF. The CDR3 DNA reads as TGTGCCAGCACCCCGGACAGTAATCAGCCCCAGCATTTT.

The chain combines TRBV20-1 with TRBJ2-1, with 8 bases matching TRBD2. V dropped 3 bases and J dropped 6; count of bases not matched to a gene: 7. The CDR3 runs 14 residues. CDR1 DFQATT and CDR2 SNEGSKA come from the germline V gene (reference sequence). Written as DNA, the CDR3 is TGCAGTGCTAGTGCGGGAGGTCGGGGCAATGAGCAGTTCTTC. Its protein product is CSASAGGRGNEQFF.